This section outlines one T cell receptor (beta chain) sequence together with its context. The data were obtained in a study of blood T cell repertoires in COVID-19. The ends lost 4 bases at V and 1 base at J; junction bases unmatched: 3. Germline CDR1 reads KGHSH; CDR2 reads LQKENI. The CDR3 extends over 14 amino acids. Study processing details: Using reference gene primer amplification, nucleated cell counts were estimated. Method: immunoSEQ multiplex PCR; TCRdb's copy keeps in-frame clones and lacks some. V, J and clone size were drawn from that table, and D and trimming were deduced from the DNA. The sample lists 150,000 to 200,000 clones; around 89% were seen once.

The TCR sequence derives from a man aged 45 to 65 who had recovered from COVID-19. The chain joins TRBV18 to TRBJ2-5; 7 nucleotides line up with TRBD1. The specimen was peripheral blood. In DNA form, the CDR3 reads TGTGCCAGCTCACTCAACAGGGGCCAAGAGACCCAGTACTTC. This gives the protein CASSLNRGQETQYF.